The rows below give T cell receptor beta chains drawn from one sample of a study of cytomegalovirus exposure and HLA in healthy donors. Sequencing was performed with immunoSEQ multiplex PCR; in TCRdb, only in-frame clones are kept and a portion is missing. The sample yields approximately 160,000 clones, 77% seen once. The sample consisted of PBMCs. These receptor sequences come from a woman younger than 45 in good health and CMV-seropositive. Both conserved end residues are trimmed from each CDR3.

TRBV18	TRBJ2-3	ASSPTSGVTDTQY
TRBV19	TRBJ1-1	ASSTNREWGTEAF
TRBV19	TRBJ2-7	ASSVQGLAYEQY
TRBV6-5	TRBJ1-5	ASSTGQEGQPQH
TRBV7-2	TRBJ2-1	ASSLVGLAGGGNEQF
TRBV10-1	TRBJ2-7	ASSDVDRGQDEQY
TRBV10-1	TRBJ2-1	ASSTSGRGNEQF
TRBV18	TRBJ2-3	ASSPEASASTDTQY
TRBV6-1	TRBJ2-5	ATPGGYQETQY
TRBV27	TRBJ1-1	ASSRQGSITEAF
TRBV6-5	TRBJ1-2	ASSYLGQGGYYGYT
TRBV19	TRBJ1-1	ASSKAGVNTEAF
TRBV5-1	TRBJ1-1	ASSQLTGGNTEAF
TRBV11-2	TRBJ2-1	ASSLPGVGKNEQF
TRBV29-1	TRBJ2-5	SVVVQETQY
TRBV7-9	TRBJ1-5	ASSPPGQGGQPQH
TRBV19	TRBJ1-1	ASSAPGQANTEAF
TRBV27	TRBJ1-5	ASSLGGGEGNQPQH
TRBV30	TRBJ1-2	AGTRSYGYT
TRBV6-5	TRBJ2-7	ASSPAGAGIYEQY
TRBV9	TRBJ2-1	ASSVEVIAGYNEQF
TRBV5-1	TRBJ2-1	ASSPPPLYNEQF
TRBV19	TRBJ2-1	ASSISSGRANEQF
TRBV5-1	TRBJ2-7	ASSLEAAAPSYEQY
TRBV7-9	TRBJ2-7	ASSRSGIPYEQY
TRBV7-2	TRBJ2-1	ASSLLVAGARNEQF
TRBV4-1	TRBJ2-1	ASSQDLGGNEQF
TRBV19	TRBJ1-1	ASSPDRARGEAF
TRBV19	TRBJ1-1	ASSEGDTEAF
TRBV7-7	TRBJ2-3	ASSLGTSGSADTQY
TRBV6-4	TRBJ1-1	ASSDKGANTEAF
TRBV14	TRBJ2-7	ASSQFGTSSYEQY
TRBV7-2	TRBJ2-5	ASSPAGVEETQY
TRBV27	TRBJ2-7	ASKITGSVFEQY
TRBV11-2	TRBJ2-4	ASRQGASDIQY